What follows describes a single T cell receptor beta chain. Its antigen is as yet unknown. Naive CD8 cells were CD45RO-negative, positively selected for CCR7, excluding terminally differentiated effector memory CD45RA+ cells. Profiled with immunoSEQ multiplex PCR; TCRdb holds only in-frame clones, not every one. This sample has around 2,100,000 clones; about 94% occur once, and the top ten carry more than 0.9%. The data stem from a study of shared clonotypes between healthy human individuals. Whole-study results and caveats: Sorted-subset sequencing was shown by rarefaction to be incomplete despite large depth.

The germline CDR1 and CDR2 sequences are SGHRS and YFSETQ. The CDR3 is 15 residues long. V was trimmed by 0 bases and J by 0 bases, leaving 9 bases between them. The chain couples TRBV5-1 to TRBJ1-1, with D possibly matching TRBD1 (6 bases). The sample taken for sequencing was naive CD8+ T cells sorted from blood. This clonotype was obtained from a man aged 18 to 35 in good health. CDR3 sequence reads: CASSLGRGVNTEAFF. The CDR3, as DNA: TGCGCCAGCAGCTTGGGTAGGGGGGTGAACACTGAAGCTTTCTTT.